The 9 T cell receptor beta chains in this list originate from one sample, sequenced in a study of CD8 T cells in ankylosing spondylitis (dated by TCRdb to about 2017). What the research found in general, with its limitations: A TCR beta motif made up of seven or eight highly homologous amino acid variants appeared to be characteristic of blood from ankylosing spondylitis patients.

These receptors lack a known antigen. The library was made by 5' RACE. Sequencing used an Illumina HiSeq 2500. Clones were called with MiXCR by TCRdb after fastp trimmed the public reads at Q25, and only in-frame beta chains were retained. Each record represents a unique CDR3 protein, reported with the most common genes and DNA among its rows. The sample profile shows hundreds of thousands of distinct CDR3 sequences; roughly 26% of them were found once. In total, the top ten clones hold 0.89% of the sample. Material for sequencing was blood, either unsorted or a sorted T cell fraction (not recorded which). The receptors were sampled from a male donor with ankylosing spondylitis.

This clonotype was counted ten times or more. The chain carries TRBV29-1 and TRBJ2-2; either TRBD1 or TRBD2 may fit D (6 bases each). The CDR3 length is 14 residues. Germline V gives CDR1 SQVTM, CDR2 ANQGSEA. Trimming removed 6 bases at V and 0 bases at J, with 11 bases between. In DNA form, the CDR3 reads TGCAGCGTGCGGGACACTACGAACACCGGGGAGCTGTTTTTT. Its protein is CSVRDTTNTGELFF.

The chain couples TRBV6-1 to TRBJ2-5; the D gene is possibly TRBD1 (5 bases). Trimming cost V 4 bases and J 0 bases, with 6 bases left between them. The germline V gene encodes CDR1 MNHNS and CDR2 SASEGT. CDR3 length: 13 amino acids. CDR3 nucleotides: TGTGCCAGCAGTGGACAGTACCAAGAGACCCAGTACTTC. As protein: CASSGQYQETQYF.

V is TRBV7-2 and J is TRBJ2-1; D gene unclear. With 1 base removed from V and 5 bases from J, the gap between germline ends came to 12 bases. CDR1 and CDR2 from the germline V gene are SGHTA and FQGNSA. This CDR3 contains 15 residues. CDR3 sequence: CASSLERTRNNEQFF. In nucleotides, the CDR3 is TGTGCCAGCAGCTTAGAACGGACCCGAAACAATGAGCAGTTCTTC.

The CDR3 reads CSAREGVTTEAFF. CDR3 nucleotide sequence: TGCAGTGCTAGAGAAGGGGTCACCACTGAAGCTTTCTTT. This chain connects TRBV20-1 to TRBJ1-1, with D possibly TRBD1 on 5 matching bases. Trimming left V 0 bases short and J 4 bases short, with 9 bases between. This CDR3 has 13 residues. Germline V gene lookup returns CDR1 DFQATT and CDR2 SNEGSKA (reference sequence).

The chain has TRBV7-6 and TRBJ2-6; 8 bases fit TRBD1. Germline CDR1 and CDR2: SGHVS and FNYEAQ. The CDR3 runs 19 residues. The junction had 9 bases not matched to a gene; V was cut back by 2 bases and J by 0 bases. The CDR3 spells CASSLQNGQGFSGANVLTF. CDR3 sequence (DNA): TGTGCCAGCAGCTTACAAAACGGACAGGGTTTCTCTGGGGCCAACGTCCTGACTTTC.

The rearrangement uses TRBV3-1 and TRBJ1-1; D not certain. The CDR3 extends over 15 amino acids. The germline V gene encodes CDR1 LGHDT and CDR2 YNNKEL (reference sequence). The germline V and J ends were trimmed by 3 bases and 4 bases, with 15 bases remaining between them. CDR3 sequence: CASSHWSGGGTEAFF. The CDR3 DNA reads TGTGCCAGCAGCCATTGGTCGGGAGGAGGCACTGAAGCTTTCTTT.

The chain recombines TRBV29-1 with TRBJ2-1; 11 bases align to TRBD1. V lost 6 bases to trimming and J lost 8 bases; unmatched junction nucleotides: 3. The length of the CDR3 is 12 residues. Germline V gene sequence: CDR1 SQVTM, CDR2 ANQGSEA. CDR3 region: CSVWDRGDEQFF. CDR3 DNA: TGCAGCGTATGGGACAGGGGGGATGAGCAGTTCTTC.

This clonotype was picked up a small number of times. V and J are TRBV4-2 and TRBJ2-1, with 10 bases lining up with TRBD2. Trimming removed 0 bases from V and 6 bases from J; junction bases left unmatched: 5. The CDR3 runs 16 residues. Germline lookup yields CDR1 LGHNA and CDR2 YNFKEQ. The CDR3: CASSQDIAGGVNEQFF. The CDR3 DNA sequence: TGTGCCAGCAGCCAAGATATAGCGGGAGGCGTCAATGAGCAGTTCTTC.

This clonotype was recorded at least ten times. The chain is built from TRBV5-1 and TRBJ2-3; 7 bases map to TRBD2. CDR1 is SGHRS, CDR2 YFSETQ, per germline. With V trimmed by 5 bases and J by 3 bases, 9 bases remained unmatched. CDR3 length equals 15 residues. As DNA, the CDR3 is TGCGCCAGCAGTTTTCGCGGGAGTTCGACAGATACGCAGTATTTT. Residues: CASSFRGSSTDTQYF.